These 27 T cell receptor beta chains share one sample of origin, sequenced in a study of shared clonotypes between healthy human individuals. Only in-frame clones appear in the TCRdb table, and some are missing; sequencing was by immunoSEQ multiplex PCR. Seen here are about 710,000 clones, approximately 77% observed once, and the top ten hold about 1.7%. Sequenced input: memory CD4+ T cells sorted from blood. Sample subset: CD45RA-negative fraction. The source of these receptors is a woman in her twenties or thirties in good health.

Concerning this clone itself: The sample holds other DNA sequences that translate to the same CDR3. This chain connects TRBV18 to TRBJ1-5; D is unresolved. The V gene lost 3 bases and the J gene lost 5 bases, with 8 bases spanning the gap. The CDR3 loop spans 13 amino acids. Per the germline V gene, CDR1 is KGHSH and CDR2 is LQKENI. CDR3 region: CASSPGRDQPQHF. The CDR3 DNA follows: TGTGCCAGCTCACCGGGGAGGGATCAGCCCCAGCATTTT.

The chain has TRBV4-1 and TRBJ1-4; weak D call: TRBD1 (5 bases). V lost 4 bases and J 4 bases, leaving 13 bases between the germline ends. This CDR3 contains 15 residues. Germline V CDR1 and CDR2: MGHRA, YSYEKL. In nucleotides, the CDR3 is TGCGCCAGCAGCCCGAAGGGGATTTTTAATGAAAAACTGTTTTTT. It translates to CASSPKGIFNEKLFF.

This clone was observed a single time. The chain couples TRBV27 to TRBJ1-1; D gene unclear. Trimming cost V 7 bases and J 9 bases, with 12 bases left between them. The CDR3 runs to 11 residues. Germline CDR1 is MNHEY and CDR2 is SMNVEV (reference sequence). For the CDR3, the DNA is TGTGCCAGCATGCGAAGGACGCAAGCTTTCTTT. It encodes CASMRRTQAFF.

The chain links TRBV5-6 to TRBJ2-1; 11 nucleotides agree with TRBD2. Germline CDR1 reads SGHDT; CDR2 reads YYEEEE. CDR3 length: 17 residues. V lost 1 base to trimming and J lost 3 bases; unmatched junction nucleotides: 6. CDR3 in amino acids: CASSLPTTSGSYNEQFF. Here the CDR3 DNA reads TGTGCCAGCAGCTTGCCCACCACTAGCGGGAGCTACAATGAGCAGTTCTTC.

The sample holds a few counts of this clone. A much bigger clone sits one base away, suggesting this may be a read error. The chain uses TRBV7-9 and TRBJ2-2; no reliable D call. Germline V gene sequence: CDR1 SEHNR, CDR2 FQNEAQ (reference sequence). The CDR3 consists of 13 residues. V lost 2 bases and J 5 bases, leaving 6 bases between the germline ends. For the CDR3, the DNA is TGTGCCAGCAGCTTACAAGGGACCGGGGAGCTGTTTTTT. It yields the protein CASSLQGTGELFF.

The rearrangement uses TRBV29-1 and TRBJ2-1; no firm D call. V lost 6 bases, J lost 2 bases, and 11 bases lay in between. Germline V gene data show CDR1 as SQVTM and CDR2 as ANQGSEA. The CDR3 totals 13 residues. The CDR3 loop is CSVQPVAYNEQFF. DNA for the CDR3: TGCAGCGTCCAGCCAGTAGCCTACAATGAGCAGTTCTTC.

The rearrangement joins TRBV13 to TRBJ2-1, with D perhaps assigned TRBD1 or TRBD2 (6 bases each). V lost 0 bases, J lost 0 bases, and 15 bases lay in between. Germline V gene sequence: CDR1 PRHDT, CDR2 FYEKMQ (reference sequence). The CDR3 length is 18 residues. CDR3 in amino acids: CASSLGGLGQLSYNEQFF. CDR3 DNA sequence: TGTGCCAGCAGCTTAGGGGGACTTGGACAGCTCTCCTACAATGAGCAGTTCTTC.

CDR3 coding DNA: TGTGCCAGCAGTCCCTCCCCCCGGGCGGGGGAGCAGTACTTC. This gives the protein CASSPSPRAGEQYF. The chain couples TRBV27 to TRBJ2-7; a weak D match, TRBD2 (6 bases). Germline CDR1 MNHEY, CDR2 SMNVEV (reference sequence). Trimming cost V 5 bases and J 7 bases, with 18 bases left between them. The CDR3 has 14 amino acids.

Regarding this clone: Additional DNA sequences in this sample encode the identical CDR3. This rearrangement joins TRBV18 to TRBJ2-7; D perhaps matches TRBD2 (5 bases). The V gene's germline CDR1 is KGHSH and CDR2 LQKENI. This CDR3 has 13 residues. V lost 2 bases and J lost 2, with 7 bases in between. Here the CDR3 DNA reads TGTGCCAGCTCACCAGGGAGTACCTACGAGCAGTACTTC. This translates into CASSPGSTYEQYF.

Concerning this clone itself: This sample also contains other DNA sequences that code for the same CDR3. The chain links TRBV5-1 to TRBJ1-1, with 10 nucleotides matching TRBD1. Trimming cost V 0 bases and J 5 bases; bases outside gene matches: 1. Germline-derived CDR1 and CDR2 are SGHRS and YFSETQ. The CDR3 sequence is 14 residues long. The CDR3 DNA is TGCGCCAGCAGCTTGGGGACAGGGGGGACTGAAGCTTTCTTT. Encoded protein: CASSLGTGGTEAFF.

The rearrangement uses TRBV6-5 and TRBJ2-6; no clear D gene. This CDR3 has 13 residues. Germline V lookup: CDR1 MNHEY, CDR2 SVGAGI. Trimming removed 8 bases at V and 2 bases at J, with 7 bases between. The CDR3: CASFEAGANVLTF. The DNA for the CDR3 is TGTGCCAGCTTTGAGGCTGGGGCCAACGTCCTGACTTTC.

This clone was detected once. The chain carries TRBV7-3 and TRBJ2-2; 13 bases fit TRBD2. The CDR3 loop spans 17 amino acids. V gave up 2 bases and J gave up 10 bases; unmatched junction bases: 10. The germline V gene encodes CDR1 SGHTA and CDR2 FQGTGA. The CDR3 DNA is TGTGCCAGCAGCTTAGGGACTAGCGGGATTTCTGGGGAGGAGCTGTTTTTT. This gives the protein CASSLGTSGISGEELFF.

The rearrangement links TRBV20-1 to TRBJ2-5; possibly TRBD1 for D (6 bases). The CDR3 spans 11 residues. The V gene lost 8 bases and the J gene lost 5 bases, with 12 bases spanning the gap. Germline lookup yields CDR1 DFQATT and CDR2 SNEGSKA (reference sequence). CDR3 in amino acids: CSSGQWETQYF. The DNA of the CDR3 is TGCAGTTCTGGACAGTGGGAGACCCAGTACTTC.

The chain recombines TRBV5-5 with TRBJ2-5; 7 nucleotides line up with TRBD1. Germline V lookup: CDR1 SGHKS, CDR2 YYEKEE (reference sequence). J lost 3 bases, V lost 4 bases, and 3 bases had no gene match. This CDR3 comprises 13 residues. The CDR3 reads CASSRDSKETQYF. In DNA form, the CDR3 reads TGTGCCAGCAGCAGGGACAGTAAAGAGACCCAGTACTTC.

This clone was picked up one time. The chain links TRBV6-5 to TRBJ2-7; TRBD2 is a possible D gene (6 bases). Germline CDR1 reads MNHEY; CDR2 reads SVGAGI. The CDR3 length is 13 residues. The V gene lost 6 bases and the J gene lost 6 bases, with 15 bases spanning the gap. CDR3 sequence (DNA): TGTGCCAGCAGGGATTTCCTGGGGGGCGAGCAGTACTTC. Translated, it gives CASRDFLGGEQYF.

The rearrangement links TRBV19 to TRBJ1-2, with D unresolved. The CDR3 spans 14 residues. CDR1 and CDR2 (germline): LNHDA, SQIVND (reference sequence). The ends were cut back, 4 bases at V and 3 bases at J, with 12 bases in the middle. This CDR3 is CASSTSGSYYGYTF. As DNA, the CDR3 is TGTGCCAGTAGTACTTCCGGGAGCTACTATGGCTACACCTTC. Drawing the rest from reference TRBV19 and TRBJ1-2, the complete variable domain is DGGITQSPKYLFRKEGQNVTLSCEQNLNHDAMYWYRQDPGQGLRLIYYSQIVNDFQKGDIAEGYSVSREKKESFPLTVTSAQKNPTAFYLCASSTSGSYYGYTFGSGTRLTVV.

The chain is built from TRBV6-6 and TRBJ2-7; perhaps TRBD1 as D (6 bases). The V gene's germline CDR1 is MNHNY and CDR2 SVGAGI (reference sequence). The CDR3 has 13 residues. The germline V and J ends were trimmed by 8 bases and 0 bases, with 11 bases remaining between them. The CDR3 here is CASRDILSYEQYF. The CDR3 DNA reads TGTGCCAGCCGGGACATCCTCTCCTACGAGCAGTACTTC.

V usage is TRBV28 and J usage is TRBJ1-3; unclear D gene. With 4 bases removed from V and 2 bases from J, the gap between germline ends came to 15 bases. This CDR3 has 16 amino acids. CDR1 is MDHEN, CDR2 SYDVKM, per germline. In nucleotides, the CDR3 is TGTGCCAGCAGTTCTCCCCTGGAGAGTACTGGAAACACCATATATTTT. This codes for CASSSPLESTGNTIYF.

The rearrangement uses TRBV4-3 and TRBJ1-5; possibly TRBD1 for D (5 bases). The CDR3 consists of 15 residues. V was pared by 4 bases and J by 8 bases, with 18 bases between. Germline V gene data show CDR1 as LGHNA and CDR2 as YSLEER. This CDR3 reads CASSPHGTLLEPQHF. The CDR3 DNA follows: TGCGCCAGCAGCCCACACGGGACGCTGTTGGAGCCCCAGCATTTT.

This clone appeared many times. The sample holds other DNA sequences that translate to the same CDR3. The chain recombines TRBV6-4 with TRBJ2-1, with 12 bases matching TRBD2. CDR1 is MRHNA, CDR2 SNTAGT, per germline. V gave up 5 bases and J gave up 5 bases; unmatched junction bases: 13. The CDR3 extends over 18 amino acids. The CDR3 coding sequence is TGTGCCAGCAGTCCTCAACCCATCGGACTAGCGGGAAACAATGAGCAGTTCTTC. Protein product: CASSPQPIGLAGNNEQFF.

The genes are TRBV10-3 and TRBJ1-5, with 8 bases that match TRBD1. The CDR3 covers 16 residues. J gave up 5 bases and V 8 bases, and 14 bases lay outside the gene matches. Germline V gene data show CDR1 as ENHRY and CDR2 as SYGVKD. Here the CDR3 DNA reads TGTGCCATCGCCGACGGGGATCAGGGGGCGGATCAGCCCCAGCATTTT. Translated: CAIADGDQGADQPQHF.

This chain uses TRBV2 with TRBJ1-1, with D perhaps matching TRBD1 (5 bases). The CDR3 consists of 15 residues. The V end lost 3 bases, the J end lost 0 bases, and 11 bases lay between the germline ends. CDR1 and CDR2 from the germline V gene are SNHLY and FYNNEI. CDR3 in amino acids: CASSDPGRVNTEAFF. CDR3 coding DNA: TGTGCCAGCAGTGATCCGGGACGGGTGAACACTGAAGCTTTCTTT.

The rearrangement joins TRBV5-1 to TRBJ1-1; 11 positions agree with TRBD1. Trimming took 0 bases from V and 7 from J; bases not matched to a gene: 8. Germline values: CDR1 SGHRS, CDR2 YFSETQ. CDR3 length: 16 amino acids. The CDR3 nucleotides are TGCGCCAGCAGCTTGGCCGGGACAGGGGGGAGCGGTGAAGCTTTCTTT. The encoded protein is CASSLAGTGGSGEAFF.

CDR3: CAPSGPRGLDTDTQYF. The CDR3 bases are TGTGCCCCCAGCGGGCCCAGGGGGCTGGACACAGATACGCAGTATTTT. The V and J genes are TRBV14 and TRBJ2-3; 8 bases are shared with TRBD1. V shed 11 bases, J shed 2 bases, and the junction held 15 bases outside the gene matches. This CDR3 comprises 16 residues. The germline V gene has CDR1 SGHDN and CDR2 FVKESK.

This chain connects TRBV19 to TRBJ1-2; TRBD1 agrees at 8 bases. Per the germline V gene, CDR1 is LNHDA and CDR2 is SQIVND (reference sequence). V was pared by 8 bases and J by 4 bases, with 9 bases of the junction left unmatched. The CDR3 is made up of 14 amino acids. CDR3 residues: CASGGQAPSYGYTF. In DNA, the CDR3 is TGTGCCAGTGGGGGACAGGCTCCCTCCTATGGCTACACCTTC. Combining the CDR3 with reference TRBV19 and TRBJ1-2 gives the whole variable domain DGGITQSPKYLFRKEGQNVTLSCEQNLNHDAMYWYRQDPGQGLRLIYYSQIVNDFQKGDIAEGYSVSREKKESFPLTVTSAQKNPTAFYLCASGGQAPSYGYTFGSGTRLTVV.

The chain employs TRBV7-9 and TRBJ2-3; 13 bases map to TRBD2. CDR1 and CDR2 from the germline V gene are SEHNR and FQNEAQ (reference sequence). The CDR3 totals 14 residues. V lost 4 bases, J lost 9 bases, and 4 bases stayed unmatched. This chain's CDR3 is CASSYGLAGETQYF. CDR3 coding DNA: TGTGCCAGCAGCTACGGACTAGCGGGAGAAACGCAGTATTTT.

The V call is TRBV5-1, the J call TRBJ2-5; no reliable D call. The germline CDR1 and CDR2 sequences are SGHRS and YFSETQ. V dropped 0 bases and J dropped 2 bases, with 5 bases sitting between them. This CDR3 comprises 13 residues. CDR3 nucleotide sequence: TGCGCCAGCAGCTTGGGGGAACAAGAGACCCAGTACTTC. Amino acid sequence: CASSLGEQETQYF. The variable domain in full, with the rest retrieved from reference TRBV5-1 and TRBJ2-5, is KAGVTQTPRYLIKTRGQQVTLSCSPISGHRSVSWYQQTPGQGLQFLFEYFSETQRNKGNFPGRFSGRQFSNSRSEMNVSTLELGDSALYLCASSLGEQETQYFGPGTRLLVL.